This TCR beta chain was retrieved from a study of T cell responses to AZD1222 COVID-19 vaccine. Study conclusions and caveats: Variant regions that are unmutated are reportedly the target of nearly half of spike-specific TCRs. Donors, mostly white British, included more females; clonal diversity was possibly underestimated.

The repertoire was sequenced with immunoSEQ multiplex PCR; TCRdb's copy has only in-frame clones and lacks some. The table has 89,000 or so clones, less than 95% seen once. With respect to this clone: Its antigen is still unknown.

The CDR3 totals 16 residues. In germline, CDR1 is MNHNY, CDR2 SVGAGI (reference sequence). V was shortened by 6 bases and J by 1 base, with 15 bases between the two germline ends. The material sequenced was peripheral blood, taken 28 days after the second AZD1222 dose. The rearrangement links TRBV6-6 to TRBJ2-2, with TRBD2 as a possible D gene (6 bases). This TCR came from an adult who received the AZD1222 COVID-19 vaccine. The CDR3 nucleotides read TGTGCCAGCAGCTCCCGGGGTAGCGGGAACACCGGGGAGCTGTTTTTT. Translating gives CASSSRGSGNTGELFF.